This is a list of T cell receptor beta chains from one sample in a study of PD-L1 blockade in urothelial cancer. Sequencing used immunoSEQ multiplex PCR; TCRdb keeps in-frame clones, though not all of them. Among fewer than 45,000 clones listed, about four fifths were seen once. The starting material was PBMCs, obtained around atezolizumab (anti-PD-L1) treatment. These receptor sequences come from a man aged 60 to 69 with urothelial cancer. Both conserved end residues are part of each CDR3. D genes are given only for firm matches. Expanded clones get a size class; other rows say once, few or many, or leave the size out.

.,TRBV2,.,TRBJ1-6,CASAGESYNSPLHF,TGTGCCAGCGCGGGGGAGTCCTATAATTCACCCCTCCACTTT
.,TRBV7-9,few,TRBJ1-2,CASSSTFDPMIYGYTF,TGTGCCAGCAGCTCGACATTTGACCCGATGATCTATGGCTACACCTTC
.,TRBV11-2,.,TRBJ2-2,CASSLEAGVDTGELFF,TGTGCCAGCAGCTTAGAAGCAGGGGTTGACACCGGGGAGCTGTTTTTT
TRBD1,TRBV9,.,TRBJ2-1,CASSARTGGNEQFF,TGTGCCAGCAGCGCTCGGACAGGGGGAAATGAGCAGTTCTTC
.,TRBV28,.,TRBJ1-6,CASQGQKGYNSPLHF,TGTGCCAGCCAGGGTCAAAAGGGCTATAATTCACCCCTCCACTTT
.,TRBV10-3,.,TRBJ1-1,CAISQGSTEAFF,TGTGCCATCAGTCAGGGTAGTACTGAAGCTTTCTTT
TRBD1,TRBV30,.,TRBJ1-1,CAWSAGTGVGSEAFF,TGTGCCTGGAGTGCCGGGACAGGGGTGGGTAGTGAAGCTTTCTTT
TRBD1,TRBV7-6,.,TRBJ1-3,CASSAGTGGLDTIYF,TGTGCCAGCAGCGCAGGGACAGGGGGTCTAGACACCATATATTTT
TRBD1,TRBV5-6,.,TRBJ2-7,CASSATGGYEQYF,TGTGCCAGCAGCGCTACAGGGGGCTACGAGCAGTACTTC
TRBD1,TRBV6-5,.,TRBJ1-2,CASRQRGQGNYGYTF,TGTGCCAGCAGGCAGCGGGGACAGGGCAACTATGGCTACACCTTC
TRBD2,TRBV28,.,TRBJ2-3,CASSLLAEYTDTQYF,TGTGCCAGCAGTTTACTAGCGGAATACACAGATACGCAGTATTTT
TRBD1,TRBV18,.,TRBJ1-4,CASSPLRDRDEKLFF,TGTGCCAGCTCACCACTTCGGGACAGGGACGAAAAACTGTTTTTT
.,TRBV6-5,once,TRBJ1-2,CASTSAPGTLYGYTF,TGTGCCAGCACCTCGGCCCCCGGGACACTCTATGGCTACACCTTC
.,TRBV7-8,.,TRBJ2-5,CASSPGLQETQYF,TGTGCCAGCAGCCCCGGACTACAAGAGACCCAGTACTTC
TRBD1,TRBV29-1,.,TRBJ2-3,CSVGRGTGEGTDTQYF,TGCAGCGTTGGCCGGGGGACAGGGGAAGGCACAGATACGCAGTATTTT
TRBD1,TRBV2,.,TRBJ1-1,CASNYGQGTDTEAFF,TGTGCCAGCAATTACGGACAGGGGACGGACACTGAAGCTTTCTTT
.,TRBV7-2,.,TRBJ1-5,CASRSGTLIGSNQPQHF,TGTGCCAGCAGGTCCGGGACTCTTATAGGGAGCAATCAGCCCCAGCATTTT
TRBD1,TRBV6-5,few,TRBJ1-4,CATTGRPNEKLFF,TGTGCCACGACAGGGCGGCCTAATGAAAAACTGTTTTTT
.,TRBV6-1,.,TRBJ1-2,CASSFRGAPYGYTF,TGTGCCAGCAGTTTCCGGGGGGCCCCCTATGGCTACACCTTC
TRBD1,TRBV6-5,.,TRBJ1-1,CASTRQGPRNTEAFF,TGTGCCAGCACCAGACAGGGGCCCCGGAACACTGAAGCTTTCTTT
.,TRBV30,.,TRBJ1-6,CAWREGFSPLHF,TGTGCCTGGCGGGAGGGGTTTTCACCCCTCCACTTT
TRBD1,TRBV2,.,TRBJ1-3,CASRTQGDGNTIYF,TGTGCCAGCAGGACACAGGGGGATGGAAACACCATATATTTT
TRBD1,TRBV4-1,.,TRBJ2-5,CASSQAPGTGGQETQYF,TGCGCCAGCAGCCAAGCCCCCGGGACAGGGGGTCAAGAGACCCAGTACTTC
TRBD1,TRBV5-1,.,TRBJ2-2,CASSSRQGDTGELFF,TGCGCCAGCAGCTCTAGACAGGGGGACACCGGGGAGCTGTTTTTT
.,TRBV6-1,once,TRBJ2-7,CASSHREGDYEQYF,TGTGCCAGCAGCCACAGGGAGGGGGACTACGAGCAGTACTTC
.,TRBV9,.,TRBJ1-3,CASNHGGSGNTIYF,TGTGCCAGCAACCATGGAGGCTCTGGAAACACCATATATTTT
.,TRBV11-2,few,TRBJ1-6,CASSLALGGELHF,TGTGCCAGCAGCTTAGCCCTCGGGGGGGAACTCCACTTT
.,TRBV5-6,once,TRBJ1-6,CASSHREGGGSPLHF,TGTGCCAGCAGCCACCGGGAAGGAGGCGGTTCACCCCTCCACTTT
.,TRBV2,.,TRBJ1-4,CASSGTLATNEKLFF,TGTGCCAGCAGTGGGACATTAGCAACTAATGAAAAACTGTTTTTT
TRBD1,TRBV2,.,TRBJ2-3,CASLGDRTDTQYF,TGTGCCAGCTTGGGGGACAGAACAGATACGCAGTATTTT
.,TRBV5-1,.,TRBJ2-1,CASKESQLHNEQFF,TGCGCCAGCAAAGAGTCCCAATTGCACAATGAGCAGTTCTTC
.,TRBV18,.,TRBJ2-1,CASSPSWTASYNEQFF,TGTGCCAGCTCACCTTCCTGGACAGCGTCCTACAATGAGCAGTTCTTC
TRBD2,TRBV30,.,TRBJ2-3,CAWSAGTSGGGDTQYF,TGTGCCTGGAGTGCAGGGACTAGCGGGGGTGGAGATACGCAGTATTTT